Listed below are T cell receptor beta chains from one sample, sequenced in a study of long-term antiretroviral therapy in people with HIV. Profiling relied on immunoSEQ multiplex PCR, and the TCRdb table lists in-frame clones only, not all of them. The sample lists 20,000 to 30,000 clones, 65% to 80% occurring once. Sample: unsorted PBMCs, taken 1.2 years after starting antiretroviral therapy. The receptor source for this set is a woman between 40 and 50 years old with HIV. CDR3s include the opening cysteine and the closing phenylalanine or tryptophan. D genes are given only for firm matches. Clone size is stated in some rows and not others, as once, few, many or a class when expanded.

j_gene: TRBJ1-5; v_gene: TRBV7-6; d_gene: .; abundance: .; CDR3aa: CASSSDPGGGNQPQHF; CDR3nt: TGTGCCAGCAGCTCCGACCCGGGGGGCGGCAATCAGCCCCAGCATTTT
j_gene: TRBJ1-1; v_gene: TRBV9; d_gene: .; abundance: .; CDR3aa: CASSVDGTEAFF; CDR3nt: TGTGCCAGCAGCGTAGACGGCACTGAAGCTTTCTTT
j_gene: TRBJ2-2; v_gene: TRBV7-9; d_gene: TRBD1; abundance: few; CDR3aa: CASYDRAEVIGELFF; CDR3nt: TGTGCCAGCTACGACAGGGCGGAGGTAATCGGGGAGCTGTTTTTT
j_gene: TRBJ2-7; v_gene: TRBV14; d_gene: .; abundance: .; CDR3aa: CASSQGKGSRYF; CDR3nt: TGTGCCAGCAGCCAAGGGAAGGGGTCGCGATACTTC
j_gene: TRBJ2-7; v_gene: TRBV5-6; d_gene: TRBD1; abundance: .; CDR3aa: CASSLEGQGYYEQYF; CDR3nt: TGTGCCAGCAGCTTGGAGGGACAGGGATACTACGAGCAGTACTTC
j_gene: TRBJ1-1; v_gene: TRBV11-2; d_gene: .; abundance: .; CDR3aa: CASSLVGGEENTEAFF; CDR3nt: TGTGCCAGCAGCTTAGTGGGGGGTGAGGAGAACACTGAAGCTTTCTTT
j_gene: TRBJ2-7; v_gene: TRBV27; d_gene: TRBD2; abundance: .; CDR3aa: CASSARLAGDEQYF; CDR3nt: TGTGCCAGCAGTGCCAGACTAGCGGGAGACGAGCAGTACTTC
j_gene: TRBJ2-7; v_gene: TRBV7-9; d_gene: TRBD2; abundance: .; CDR3aa: CASSLLRGDYEQYF; CDR3nt: TGTGCCAGCAGCTTACTGCGGGGGGACTACGAGCAGTACTTC
j_gene: TRBJ1-1; v_gene: TRBV5-5; d_gene: .; abundance: .; CDR3aa: CASSLGDILNTEAFF; CDR3nt: TGTGCCAGCAGCTTGGGGGACATTTTGAACACTGAAGCTTTCTTT
j_gene: TRBJ2-7; v_gene: TRBV7-6; d_gene: .; abundance: .; CDR3aa: CASSFQGSYEQYF; CDR3nt: TGTGCCAGCAGCTTCCAGGGGTCCTACGAGCAGTACTTC
j_gene: TRBJ2-7; v_gene: TRBV2; d_gene: .; abundance: .; CDR3aa: CASSDGGALIYEQYF; CDR3nt: TGTGCCAGCAGTGATGGGGGGGCCCTTATCTACGAGCAGTACTTC
j_gene: TRBJ1-1; v_gene: TRBV7-7; d_gene: .; abundance: .; CDR3aa: CASSPGLMNTEAFF; CDR3nt: TGTGCCAGCAGCCCCGGACTCATGAACACTGAAGCTTTCTTT
j_gene: TRBJ1-2; v_gene: TRBV29-1; d_gene: .; abundance: .; CDR3aa: CSVGDTEFYGYTF; CDR3nt: TGCAGCGTCGGGGACACCGAGTTCTATGGCTACACCTTC
j_gene: TRBJ2-5; v_gene: TRBV5-6; d_gene: TRBD2; abundance: .; CDR3aa: CASSLLAGGRETQYF; CDR3nt: TGTGCCAGCAGCTTGCTAGCGGGAGGTCGCGAGACCCAGTACTTC
j_gene: TRBJ2-5; v_gene: TRBV6-5; d_gene: .; abundance: .; CDR3aa: CASSFLRDSGETQYF; CDR3nt: TGTGCCAGCAGCTTCTTAAGGGACAGCGGGGAGACCCAGTACTTC
j_gene: TRBJ1-1; v_gene: TRBV11-2; d_gene: .; abundance: once; CDR3aa: CASSLDWQLNTEAFF; CDR3nt: TGTGCCAGCAGCTTAGATTGGCAGCTGAACACTGAAGCTTTCTTT
j_gene: TRBJ1-2; v_gene: TRBV4-3; d_gene: .; abundance: .; CDR3aa: CASSQDPGGNYGYTF; CDR3nt: TGCGCCAGCAGCCAAGACCCGGGGGGTAACTATGGCTACACCTTC
j_gene: TRBJ2-2; v_gene: TRBV4-1; d_gene: .; abundance: once; CDR3aa: CASSQDRQPNTGELFF; CDR3nt: TGCGCCAGCAGCCAAGATCGACAGCCGAACACCGGGGAGCTGTTTTTT
j_gene: TRBJ1-1; v_gene: TRBV6-1; d_gene: .; abundance: once; CDR3aa: CASSDPLETEAFF; CDR3nt: TGTGCCAGCAGTGACCCTTTGGAGACTGAAGCTTTCTTT
j_gene: TRBJ2-1; v_gene: TRBV5-1; d_gene: .; abundance: .; CDR3aa: CASHKSQGKFDEQFF; CDR3nt: TGCGCCAGTCACAAGTCCCAGGGAAAATTCGATGAGCAGTTCTTC
j_gene: TRBJ2-1; v_gene: TRBV14; d_gene: .; abundance: once; CDR3aa: CASSQEMGGFVTNNEQFF; CDR3nt: TGTGCCAGCAGCCAAGAAATGGGTGGGTTCGTAACAAACAATGAGCAGTTCTTC
j_gene: TRBJ2-3; v_gene: TRBV9; d_gene: .; abundance: .; CDR3aa: CASSARGTGTDTQYF; CDR3nt: TGTGCCAGCAGCGCCCGAGGGACTGGCACAGATACGCAGTATTTT